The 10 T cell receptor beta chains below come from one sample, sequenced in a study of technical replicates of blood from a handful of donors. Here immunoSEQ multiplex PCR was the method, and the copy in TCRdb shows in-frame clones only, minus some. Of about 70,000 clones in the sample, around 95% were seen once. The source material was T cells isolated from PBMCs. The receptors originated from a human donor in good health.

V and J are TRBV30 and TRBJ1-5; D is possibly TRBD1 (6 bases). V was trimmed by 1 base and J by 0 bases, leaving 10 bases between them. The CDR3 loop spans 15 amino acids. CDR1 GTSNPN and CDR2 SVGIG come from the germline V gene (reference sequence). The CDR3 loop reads CAWSGQVYSNQPQHF. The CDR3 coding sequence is TGTGCCTGGAGTGGACAGGTCTATAGCAATCAGCCCCAGCATTTT.

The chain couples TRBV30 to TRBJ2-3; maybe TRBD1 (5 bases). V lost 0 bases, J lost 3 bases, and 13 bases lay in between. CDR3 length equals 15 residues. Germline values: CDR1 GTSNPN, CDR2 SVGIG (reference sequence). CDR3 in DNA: TGTGCCTGGAGTGTATCAAGGGGCCGGACAGATACGCAGTATTTT. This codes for CAWSVSRGRTDTQYF.

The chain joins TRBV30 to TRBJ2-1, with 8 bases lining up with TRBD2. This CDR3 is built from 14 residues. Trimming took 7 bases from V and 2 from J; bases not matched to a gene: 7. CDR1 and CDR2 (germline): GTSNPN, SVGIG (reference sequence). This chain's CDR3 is CALDQAGAYNEQFF. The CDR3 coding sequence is TGTGCCTTAGACCAAGCGGGGGCCTACAATGAGCAGTTCTTC.

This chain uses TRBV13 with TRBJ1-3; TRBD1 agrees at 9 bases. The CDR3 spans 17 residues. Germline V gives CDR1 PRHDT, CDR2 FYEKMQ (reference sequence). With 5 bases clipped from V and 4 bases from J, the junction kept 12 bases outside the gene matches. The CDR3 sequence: CASSPNRGQVDGNTIYF. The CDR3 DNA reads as TGTGCCAGCAGCCCCAACAGGGGGCAGGTTGACGGAAACACCATATATTTT.

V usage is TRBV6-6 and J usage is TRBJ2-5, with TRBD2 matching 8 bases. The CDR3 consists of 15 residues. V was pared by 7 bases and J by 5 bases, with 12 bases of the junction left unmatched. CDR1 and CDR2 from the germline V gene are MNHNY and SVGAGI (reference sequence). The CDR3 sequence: CASNNGRGARETQYF. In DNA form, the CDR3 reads TGTGCCAGCAATAACGGGAGGGGAGCGAGGGAGACCCAGTACTTC.

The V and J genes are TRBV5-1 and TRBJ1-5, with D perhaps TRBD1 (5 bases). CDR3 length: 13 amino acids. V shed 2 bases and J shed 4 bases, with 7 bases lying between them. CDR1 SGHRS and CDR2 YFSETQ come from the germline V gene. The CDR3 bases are TGCGCCAGCAGCTTAAGGGGTAATCAGCCCCAGCATTTT. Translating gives CASSLRGNQPQHF.

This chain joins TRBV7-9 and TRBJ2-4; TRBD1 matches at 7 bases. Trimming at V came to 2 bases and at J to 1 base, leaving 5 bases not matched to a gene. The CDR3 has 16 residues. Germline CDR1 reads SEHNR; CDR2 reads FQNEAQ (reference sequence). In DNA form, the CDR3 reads TGTGCCAGCAGCTTAATACCACAGGGGGCCAAAAACATTCAGTACTTC. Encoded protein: CASSLIPQGAKNIQYF.

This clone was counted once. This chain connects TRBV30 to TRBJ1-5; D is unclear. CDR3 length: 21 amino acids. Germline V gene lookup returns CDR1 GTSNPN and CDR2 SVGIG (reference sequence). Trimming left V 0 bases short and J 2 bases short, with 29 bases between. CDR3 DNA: TGTGCCTGGAGTGTAAAGTTGTCGGCAGGCGTTAGGCTTTTTGGCAATCAGCCCCAGCATTTT. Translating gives CAWSVKLSAGVRLFGNQPQHF.

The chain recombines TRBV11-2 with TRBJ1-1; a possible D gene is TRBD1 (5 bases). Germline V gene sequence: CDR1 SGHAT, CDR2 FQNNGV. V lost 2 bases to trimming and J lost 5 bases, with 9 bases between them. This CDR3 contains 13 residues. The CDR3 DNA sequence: TGTGCCAGCAGCTTACAGGGTGGGACTGAAGCTTTCTTT. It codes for CASSLQGGTEAFF.

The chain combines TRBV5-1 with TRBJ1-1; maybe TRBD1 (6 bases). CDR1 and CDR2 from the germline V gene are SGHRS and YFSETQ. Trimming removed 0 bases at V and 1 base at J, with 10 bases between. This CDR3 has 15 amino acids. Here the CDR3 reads CASSLAPDRNTEAFF. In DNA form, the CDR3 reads TGCGCCAGCAGCTTGGCCCCGGACAGGAACACTGAAGCTTTCTTT.